A single TCR beta chain is shown here with its context. The target antigen is unknown. Via MiXCR, TCRdb re-called the multiplex PCR reads, giving one row per CDR3 protein. Here the sample spans more than 250,000 distinct CDR3 sequences, about 30% being singletons. The CDR3 is 17 amino acids. The junction had 12 bases not matched to a gene; V was cut back by 2 bases and J by 10 bases. The sample comes from a study of breast tumors, draining lymph nodes, adjacent tissues. Notes on the study in general: Data fit most tumor T cells coming from lymph node, expanding in tumor. That most tumor T cells come from lymph nodes remained unproven. Compared with lymph nodes, tumors were less diverse; compared with nontumor tissue, more. Luminal-like breast cancer showed significantly greater tumor-nontumor repertoire similarity than basal-like breast cancer did.

Samples came from axillary lymph nodes draining the breast cancer. This TCR was recovered from a female donor with breast cancer. Some clones in this sample may be carry-over from other donors' samples. The chain employs TRBV12-3 or TRBV12-4 and TRBJ2-1; TRBD2 matches at 12 bases. The sample was axillary lymph node tissue. In DNA form, the CDR3 reads TGTGCCAGCAGTTTATATCCGACTAGCGGGAGATTTCGGGAGCAGTTCTTC. It translates to CASSLYPTSGRFREQFF.